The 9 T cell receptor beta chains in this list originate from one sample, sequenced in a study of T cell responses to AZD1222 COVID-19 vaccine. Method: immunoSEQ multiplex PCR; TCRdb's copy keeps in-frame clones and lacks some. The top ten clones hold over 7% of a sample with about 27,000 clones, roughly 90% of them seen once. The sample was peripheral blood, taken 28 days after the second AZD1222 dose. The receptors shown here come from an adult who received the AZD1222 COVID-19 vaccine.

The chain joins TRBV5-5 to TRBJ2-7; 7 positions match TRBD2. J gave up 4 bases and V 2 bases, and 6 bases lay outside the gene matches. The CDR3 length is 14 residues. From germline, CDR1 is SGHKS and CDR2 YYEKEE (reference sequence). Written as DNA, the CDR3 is TGTGCCAGCAGCTTCACCGCTAGCGGTTACGAGCAGTACTTC. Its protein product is CASSFTASGYEQYF.

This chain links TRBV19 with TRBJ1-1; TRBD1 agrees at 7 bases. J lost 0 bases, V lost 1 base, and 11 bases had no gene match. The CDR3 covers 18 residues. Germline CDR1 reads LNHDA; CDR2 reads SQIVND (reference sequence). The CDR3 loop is CASSIGVGWGQMNTEAFF. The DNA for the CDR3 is TGTGCCAGTAGTATAGGCGTAGGATGGGGACAGATGAACACTGAAGCTTTCTTT.

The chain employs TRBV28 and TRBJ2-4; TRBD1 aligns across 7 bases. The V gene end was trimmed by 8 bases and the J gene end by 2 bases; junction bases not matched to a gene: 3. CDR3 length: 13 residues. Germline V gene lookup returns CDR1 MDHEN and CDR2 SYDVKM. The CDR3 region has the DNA TGTGCCAGCCTACAGGGGACCAAAAACATTCAGTACTTC. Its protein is CASLQGTKNIQYF. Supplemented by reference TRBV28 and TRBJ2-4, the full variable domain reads DVKVTQSSRYLVKRTGEKVFLECVQDMDHENMFWYRQDPGLGLRLIYFSYDVKMKEKGDIPEGYSVSREKKERFSLILESASTNQTSMYLCASLQGTKNIQYFGAGTRLSVL.

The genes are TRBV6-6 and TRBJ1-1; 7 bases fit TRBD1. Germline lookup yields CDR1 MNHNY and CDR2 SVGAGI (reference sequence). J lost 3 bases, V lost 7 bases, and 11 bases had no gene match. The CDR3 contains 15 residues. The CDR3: CASKGTAGIDTEAFF. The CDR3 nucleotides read TGTGCCAGCAAAGGGACAGCTGGGATTGACACTGAAGCTTTCTTT.

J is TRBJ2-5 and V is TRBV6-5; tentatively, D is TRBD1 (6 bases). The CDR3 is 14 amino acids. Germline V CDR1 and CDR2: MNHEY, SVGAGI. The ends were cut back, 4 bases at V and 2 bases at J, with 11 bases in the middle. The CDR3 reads CASSSGTTQETQYF. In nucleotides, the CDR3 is TGTGCCAGCAGTTCCGGGACAACACAAGAGACCCAGTACTTC.

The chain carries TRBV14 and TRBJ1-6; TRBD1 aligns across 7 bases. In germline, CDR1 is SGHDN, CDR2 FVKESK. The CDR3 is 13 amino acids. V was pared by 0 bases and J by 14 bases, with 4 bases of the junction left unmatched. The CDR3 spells CASSQEYRGALHF. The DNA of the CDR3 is TGTGCCAGCAGCCAAGAATACAGGGGAGCCCTCCACTTT.

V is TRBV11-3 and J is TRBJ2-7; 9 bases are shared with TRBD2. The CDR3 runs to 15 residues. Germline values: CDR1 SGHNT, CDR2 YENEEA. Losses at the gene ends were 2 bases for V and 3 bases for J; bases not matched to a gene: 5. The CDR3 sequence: CASSLTLAGIYEQYF. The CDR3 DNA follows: TGTGCCAGCAGCTTAACGCTAGCGGGGATCTACGAGCAGTACTTC. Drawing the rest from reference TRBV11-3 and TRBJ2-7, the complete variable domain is EAGVVQSPRYKIIEKKQPVAFWCNPISGHNTLYWYLQNLGQGPELLIRYENEEAVDDSQLPKDRFSAERLKGVDSTLKIQPAELGDSAVYLCASSLTLAGIYEQYFGPGTRLTVT.

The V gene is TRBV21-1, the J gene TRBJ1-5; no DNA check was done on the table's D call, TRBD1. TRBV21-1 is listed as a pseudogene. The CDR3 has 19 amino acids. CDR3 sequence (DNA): TGTGCCAGCAGCAACCTACAGGGGGCAGTGATATTGAGCAATCAGCCCCAGCATTTT. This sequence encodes CASSNLQGAVILSNQPQHF.

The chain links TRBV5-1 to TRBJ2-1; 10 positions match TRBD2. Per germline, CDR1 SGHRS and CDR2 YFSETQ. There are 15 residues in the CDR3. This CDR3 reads CATALSLAGDGEQFF. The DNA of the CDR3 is TGCGCTACAGCATTGTCCCTAGCGGGAGATGGTGAGCAGTTCTTC.